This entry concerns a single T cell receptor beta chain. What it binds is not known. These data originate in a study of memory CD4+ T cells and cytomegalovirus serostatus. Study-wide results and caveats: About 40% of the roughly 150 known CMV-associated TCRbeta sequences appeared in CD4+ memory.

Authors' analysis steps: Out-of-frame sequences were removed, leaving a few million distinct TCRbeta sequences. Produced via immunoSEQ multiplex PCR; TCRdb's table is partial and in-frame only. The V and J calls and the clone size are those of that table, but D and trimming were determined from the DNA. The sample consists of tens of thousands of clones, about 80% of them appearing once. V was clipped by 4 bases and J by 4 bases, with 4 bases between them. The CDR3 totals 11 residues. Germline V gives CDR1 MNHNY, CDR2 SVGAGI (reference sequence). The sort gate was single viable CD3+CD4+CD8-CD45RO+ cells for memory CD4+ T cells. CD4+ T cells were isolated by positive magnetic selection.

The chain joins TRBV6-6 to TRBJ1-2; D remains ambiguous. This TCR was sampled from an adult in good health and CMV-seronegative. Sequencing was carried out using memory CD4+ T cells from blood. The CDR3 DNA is TGTGCCAGCAGTTTCTTCTATGGCTACACCTTC. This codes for CASSFFYGYTF.